Listed below are T cell receptor beta chains from one sample, sequenced in a study of molecular identifiers for immune sequencing clone quantification. TCRdb reprocessed the PCR reads via MiXCR and lists one record per CDR3 protein. There are a few hundred thousand distinct CDR3 sequences in the sample; around a fifth occur only once, and about 0.8% lies in the top ten. The sequencing input was naive CD8+ T cells from blood, with Jurkat cell RNA spiked in. These receptors were taken from a human donor in good health. Some libraries in this study had Jurkat cell RNA spiked in. Both conserved end residues are part of each CDR3. The D gene is left open where the match is weak.

D: TRBD2
V: TRBV4-3
J: TRBJ2-7
CDR3: CASSQGGLAGPYEQYF

D: .
V: TRBV11-2
J: TRBJ2-1
CDR3: CASSIGLTNEQFF

D: .
V: TRBV7-6
J: TRBJ2-7
CDR3: CASSSRESEQYF

D: .
V: TRBV6-6
J: TRBJ1-5
CDR3: CASTRQWGEDQPQHF

D: .
V: TRBV10-3
J: TRBJ1-6
CDR3: CATNNEGYSSPLHF

D: .
V: TRBV11-2
J: TRBJ2-3
CDR3: CASSLEVPGDTQYF

D: .
V: TRBV6-6
J: TRBJ2-6
CDR3: CASIEPPLAGANVLTF

D: .
V: TRBV19
J: TRBJ1-6
CDR3: CASSINDTRRNSPLHF

D: .
V: TRBV6-5
J: TRBJ2-4
CDR3: CASSYSGQFKNIQYF

D: .
V: TRBV19
J: TRBJ2-1
CDR3: CASGVLSSYNEQFF

D: TRBD2
V: TRBV6-2/TRBV6-3
J: TRBJ2-6
CDR3: CASIGGDSGANVLTF

D: TRBD1
V: TRBV29-1
J: TRBJ2-1
CDR3: CSVDRPTEQFF

D: .
V: TRBV7-9
J: TRBJ1-3
CDR3: CASSLVVAGNTIYF

D: .
V: TRBV28
J: TRBJ1-5
CDR3: CASRPGTDYYNQPQHF

D: .
V: TRBV19
J: TRBJ2-3
CDR3: CASSIFAGSTDTQYF

D: TRBD2
V: TRBV20-1
J: TRBJ2-7
CDR3: CSARDRLAGGPGYEQYF

D: .
V: TRBV24-1
J: TRBJ2-3
CDR3: CATKGSTDTQYF

D: .
V: TRBV6-2/TRBV6-3
J: TRBJ2-3
CDR3: CASTPISLGTDTQYF

D: .
V: TRBV11-2
J: TRBJ2-5
CDR3: CASSSPLETQYF

D: TRBD1
V: TRBV4-3
J: TRBJ1-1
CDR3: CASSQDRQGARPAAEAFF

D: TRBD1
V: TRBV27
J: TRBJ2-7
CDR3: CASGPGTGFEQYF

D: .
V: TRBV19
J: TRBJ2-2
CDR3: CASSMSGPDTGKLFF

D: TRBD2
V: TRBV5-1
J: TRBJ2-3
CDR3: CASSPRLAGGSGTQYF

D: .
V: TRBV5-6
J: TRBJ2-3
CDR3: CASSKWAFLTDTQYF

D: .
V: TRBV25-1
J: TRBJ2-7
CDR3: CASSAHGGGYEQYF

D: TRBD2
V: TRBV12-3/TRBV12-4
J: TRBJ2-1
CDR3: CASSGPGLAGYNEQFF

D: TRBD2
V: TRBV7-3
J: TRBJ2-2
CDR3: CASSLGLAGEVGELFF

D: .
V: TRBV10-1
J: TRBJ2-2
CDR3: CASADYTGELFF

D: .
V: TRBV29-1
J: TRBJ2-2
CDR3: CSVEEGGIAGELFF

D: TRBD2
V: TRBV5-1
J: TRBJ2-7
CDR3: CASSFTEAGDSYEQYF

D: TRBD1
V: TRBV7-9
J: TRBJ2-1
CDR3: CASSPDRAYNEQFF

D: TRBD1
V: TRBV2
J: TRBJ1-1
CDR3: CASSDRGMVEAFF

D: TRBD2
V: TRBV5-1
J: TRBJ2-1
CDR3: CASSFRLAEPYNEQFF

D: .
V: TRBV20-1
J: TRBJ2-7
CDR3: CSASDTVYEQYF

D: .
V: TRBV7-9
J: TRBJ2-7
CDR3: CASSGTASLSYEQYF

D: TRBD1
V: TRBV19
J: TRBJ1-1
CDR3: CASSTRTGGNTEAFF

D: .
V: TRBV12-3/TRBV12-4
J: TRBJ1-1
CDR3: CASSLVMRGAVGTEAFF

D: .
V: TRBV6-1
J: TRBJ1-1
CDR3: CASSVRENTEAFF

D: .
V: TRBV19
J: TRBJ2-6
CDR3: CASSIWGAYGANVLTF

D: .
V: TRBV12-3/TRBV12-4
J: TRBJ2-1
CDR3: CATSWTDDNEQFF

D: TRBD2
V: TRBV4-3
J: TRBJ2-1
CDR3: CASSQDSGLAGYYNEQFF

D: .
V: TRBV20-1
J: TRBJ2-7
CDR3: CSARDHSKSSYEQHF

D: .
V: TRBV5-4
J: TRBJ1-6
CDR3: CASSLDPGNSPLHF

D: .
V: TRBV20-1
J: TRBJ1-1
CDR3: CGVLRAEAFF

D: .
V: TRBV19
J: TRBJ2-5
CDR3: CASSIWSQETQYF

D: TRBD2
V: TRBV5-6
J: TRBJ2-1
CDR3: CASSSETSGRGDGEQFF

D: TRBD1
V: TRBV6-5
J: TRBJ1-3
CDR3: CAGSYSLTGSGNTIYF

D: .
V: TRBV12-3/TRBV12-4
J: TRBJ1-1
CDR3: CASSFGADEAFF

D: .
V: TRBV14
J: .
CDR3: CASRRVTQPYNEQYF

D: .
V: TRBV9
J: TRBJ1-6
CDR3: CASSVVGRVDSPLHF

D: TRBD1
V: TRBV4-1
J: TRBJ2-3
CDR3: CASSQGRRGQGGADTQYF

D: .
V: TRBV25-1
J: TRBJ2-3
CDR3: CASSEKGSPFTSTDTQYF

D: TRBD2
V: TRBV27
J: TRBJ2-1
CDR3: CASSLPGLAHNEQFF

D: .
V: TRBV7-9
J: TRBJ1-1
CDR3: CASSLVLGPEAFF

D: TRBD2
V: TRBV28
J: TRBJ2-4
CDR3: CASSLRDGLAGKGPKNIQYF

D: TRBD1
V: TRBV5-4
J: TRBJ2-3
CDR3: CASSLRDRGSDTQYF

D: .
V: TRBV5-1
J: TRBJ2-2
CDR3: CASYIYTGELFF

D: .
V: TRBV5-5
J: TRBJ1-2
CDR3: CASSSSDYGYTF

D: .
V: TRBV20-1
J: TRBJ2-7
CDR3: CSARAKTGRLYEQYF